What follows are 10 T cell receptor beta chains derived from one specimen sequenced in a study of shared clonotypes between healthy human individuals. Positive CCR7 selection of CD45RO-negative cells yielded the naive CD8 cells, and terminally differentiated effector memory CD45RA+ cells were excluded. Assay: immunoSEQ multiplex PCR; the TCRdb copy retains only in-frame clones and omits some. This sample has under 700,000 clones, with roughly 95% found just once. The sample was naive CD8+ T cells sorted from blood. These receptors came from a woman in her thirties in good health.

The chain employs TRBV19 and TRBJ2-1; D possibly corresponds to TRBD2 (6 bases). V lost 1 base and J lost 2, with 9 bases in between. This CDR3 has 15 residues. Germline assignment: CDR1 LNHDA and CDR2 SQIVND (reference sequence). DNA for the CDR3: TGTGCCAGTAGTATAGTTCCGGGGGCCTACAATGAGCAGTTCTTC. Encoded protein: CASSIVPGAYNEQFF.

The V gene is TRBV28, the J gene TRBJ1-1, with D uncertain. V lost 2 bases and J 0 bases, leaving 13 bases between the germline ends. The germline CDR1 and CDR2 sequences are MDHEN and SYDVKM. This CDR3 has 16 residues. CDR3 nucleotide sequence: TGTGCCAGCAGTTTAAGTCTTATAGCAATGAACACTGAAGCTTTCTTT. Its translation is CASSLSLIAMNTEAFF.

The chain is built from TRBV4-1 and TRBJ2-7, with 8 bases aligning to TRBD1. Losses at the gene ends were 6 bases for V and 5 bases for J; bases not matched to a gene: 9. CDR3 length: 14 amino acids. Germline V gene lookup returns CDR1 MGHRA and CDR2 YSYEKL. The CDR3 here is CASSGWTGRHEQYF. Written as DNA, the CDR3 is TGCGCCAGCAGTGGGTGGACAGGGCGACACGAGCAGTACTTC.

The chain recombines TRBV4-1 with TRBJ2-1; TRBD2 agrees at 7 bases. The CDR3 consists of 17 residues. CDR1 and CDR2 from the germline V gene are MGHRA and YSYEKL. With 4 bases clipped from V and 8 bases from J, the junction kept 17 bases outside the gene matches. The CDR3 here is CASSLWGSGTGEDEQFF. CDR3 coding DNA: TGCGCCAGCAGCCTTTGGGGGAGCGGGACCGGGGAGGATGAGCAGTTCTTC.

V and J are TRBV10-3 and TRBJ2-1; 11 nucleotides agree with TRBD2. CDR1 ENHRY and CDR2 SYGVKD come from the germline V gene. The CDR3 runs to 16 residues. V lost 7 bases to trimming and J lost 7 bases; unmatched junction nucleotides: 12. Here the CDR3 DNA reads TGTGCCATCACCCTGATAAGGGCTAGCGGGAGGAATGAGCAGTTCTTC. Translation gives CAITLIRASGRNEQFF.

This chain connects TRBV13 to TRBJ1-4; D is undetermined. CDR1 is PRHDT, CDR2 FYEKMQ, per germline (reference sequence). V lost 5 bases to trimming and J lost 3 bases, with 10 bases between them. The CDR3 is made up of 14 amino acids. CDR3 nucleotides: TGTGCCAGCAGCCCGGGTGGGTCTAATGAAAAACTGTTTTTT. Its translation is CASSPGGSNEKLFF.

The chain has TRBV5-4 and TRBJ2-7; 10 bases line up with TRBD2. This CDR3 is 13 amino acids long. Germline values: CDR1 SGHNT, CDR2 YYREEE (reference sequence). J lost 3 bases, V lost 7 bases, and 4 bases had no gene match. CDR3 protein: CASGTSDRYEQYF. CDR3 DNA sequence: TGTGCCAGCGGGACTAGCGACCGCTACGAGCAGTACTTC.

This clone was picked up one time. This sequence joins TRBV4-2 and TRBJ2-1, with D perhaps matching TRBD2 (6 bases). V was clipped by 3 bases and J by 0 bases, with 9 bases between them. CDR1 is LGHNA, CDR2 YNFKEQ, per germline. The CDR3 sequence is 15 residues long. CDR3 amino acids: CASSHTAGSYNEQFF. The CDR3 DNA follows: TGTGCCAGCAGCCATACAGCGGGCTCCTACAATGAGCAGTTCTTC.

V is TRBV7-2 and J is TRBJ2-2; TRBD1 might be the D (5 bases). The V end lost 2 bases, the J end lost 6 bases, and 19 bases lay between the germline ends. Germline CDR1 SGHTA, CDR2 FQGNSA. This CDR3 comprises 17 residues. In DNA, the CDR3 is TGTGCCAGCAGCTTAATTCGGGCAGGGTTAAACGCCGGGGAGCTGTTTTTT. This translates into CASSLIRAGLNAGELFF.

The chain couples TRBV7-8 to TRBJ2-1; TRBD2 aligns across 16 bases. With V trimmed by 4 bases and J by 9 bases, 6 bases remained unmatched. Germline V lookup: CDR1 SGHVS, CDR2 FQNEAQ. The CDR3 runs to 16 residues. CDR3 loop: CASSSPGLAGGGEQFF. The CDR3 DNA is TGTGCCAGCAGCTCTCCGGGACTAGCGGGAGGGGGTGAGCAGTTCTTC.